One sample yielded the 18 T cell receptor beta chains listed below, sequenced in a study of T cells in Graves' hyperthyroidism and ophthalmopathy. TCR beta CDR3 regions were amplified from RNA transcripts. Initially, a first-round RT-PCR of the TCR CDR3 employed the HTBI primer set. TCRdb analysed the multiplex PCR reads with MiXCR anew, one entry per CDR3 protein. The repertoire holds some 510,000 distinct CDR3 sequences, less than 25% seen once, with less than 30% in the top ten. Source material: blood. The receptor source for this set is a man aged 18-30 years with Graves' hyperthyroidism.

V is TRBV20-1 and J is TRBJ2-7; tentative D call: TRBD2 (6 bases). V lost 1 base and J 5 bases, leaving 12 bases between the germline ends. This CDR3 has 13 residues. Per germline, CDR1 DFQATT and CDR2 SNEGSKA (reference sequence). CDR3 sequence reads: CSARGQEGNEQYF. CDR3 in DNA: TGCAGTGCTAGAGGTCAGGAGGGAAACGAGCAGTACTTC.

The chain recombines TRBV10-2 with TRBJ1-6; TRBD1 is a possible D gene (6 bases). CDR1 is WSHSY and CDR2 is SAAADI in the germline V gene. This CDR3 contains 16 residues. V was shortened by 6 bases and J by 7 bases, with 19 bases between the two germline ends. The CDR3 nucleotides read TGCGCCAGCAGCCGAGCCGACTCGGGGGGCAATTCACCCCTCCACTTT. As protein: CASSRADSGGNSPLHF.

This chain links TRBV20-1 with TRBJ1-2; 7 nucleotides align to TRBD1. Germline V lookup: CDR1 DFQATT, CDR2 SNEGSKA (reference sequence). V shed 4 bases and J 1 base; nucleotides not matched to a gene: 15. This CDR3 spans 17 amino acids. CDR3 sequence reads: CSATSRQGPISNYGYTF. As DNA, the CDR3 is TGCAGTGCTACTTCGAGACAGGGCCCCATTAGTAACTATGGCTACACCTTC.

With respect to this clonotype: An end of the junction does not agree with germline; a read error may underlie this. V and J are TRBV7-6 and TRBJ1-1; D might be TRBD1 (5 bases). This CDR3 has 12 amino acids. Germline assignment: CDR1 SGHVS and CDR2 FNYEAQ. The DNA of the CDR3 is TGTGCCAGCGGACGGGGGAACACTGAAGCTTGCTTT. Residues: CASGRGNTEACF.

The sample holds many counts of this clonotype. The rearrangement joins TRBV6-5 to TRBJ2-2; D gene ambiguous. Germline V gene lookup returns CDR1 MNHEY and CDR2 SVGAGI. There are 15 residues in the CDR3. V was trimmed by 4 bases and J by 0 bases, leaving 9 bases between them. DNA for the CDR3: TGTGCCAGCAGTTCGGACCTATCGAACACCGGGGAGCTGTTTTTT. Translation gives CASSSDLSNTGELFF.

This clonotype was counted a few times. CDR3 sequence (DNA): TGTGCCAGCAGCGTCGACGGGGGGGTCCTTAACTATGGCTACACCTTC. This translates into CASSVDGGVLNYGYTF. This chain joins TRBV2 and TRBJ1-2; tentative D call: TRBD1 (5 bases). Trimming shortened V by 6 bases and J by 1 base, and 18 bases separated the two germline ends. The germline V gene encodes CDR1 SNHLY and CDR2 FYNNEI. The CDR3 runs to 16 residues.

This clonotype occurred many times. A read error is possible here, since a much larger clone lies one base away. V gene TRBV27 combines with J gene TRBJ1-1, with TRBD1 matching over 9 bases. The J segment lost 5 bases and the V segment lost 6 bases, leaving 4 bases of the junction unmatched. In germline, CDR1 is MNHEY, CDR2 SMNVEV (reference sequence). The CDR3 is 13 residues long. The CDR3, as DNA: TGTGCCAGCAGGGGGACAGGGAGTACTGAAGCTTTCTTT. This encodes CASRGTGSTEAFF.

In its sample, this clonotype was seen a few times. CDR3 bases: TGCGCCAGCAGTGAGAGGTCACAAGAGACCCAGTACTTC. Translation gives CASSERSQETQYF. The chain uses TRBV10-1 and TRBJ2-5; no definite D call. Germline CDR1 reads WNHNN; CDR2 reads SYGVQD (reference sequence). The V and J ends lost 2 bases and 2 bases respectively, with 6 bases between them. This CDR3 comprises 13 residues.

This clonotype was counted at least ten times. DNA for the CDR3: TGTGCCAGCAGTTTTTGGGGTTGCCACGAGCAGTACTTC. Translated, it gives CASSFWGCHEQYF. The J gene is TRBJ2-7, the V gene TRBV12-3 or TRBV12-4; the D is unclear. Trimming left V 3 bases short and J 5 bases short, with 11 bases between. CDR3 length: 13 amino acids.

In its sample, this clonotype was seen many times. The J gene is TRBJ1-1, the V gene TRBV6-2 or TRBV6-3; D call uncertain. The CDR3 spans 15 residues. The germline CDR1 and CDR2 sequences are MNHEY and SVGEGT. The V end was cut by 0 bases, the J end by 0 bases, with 8 bases between. In DNA form, the CDR3 reads TGTGCCAGCAGTTACTCAGACATCATGAACACTGAAGCTTTCTTT. Protein sequence: CASSYSDIMNTEAFF.

This clonotype showed up many times. The chain couples TRBV9 to TRBJ1-1; D is uncertain. The CDR3 covers 13 residues. Germline V gives CDR1 SGDLS, CDR2 YYNGEE. The germline V and J ends were trimmed by 0 bases and 0 bases, with 3 bases remaining between them. In nucleotides, the CDR3 is TGTGCCAGCAGCGTAGAGTTGAACACTGAAGCTTTCTTT. Its protein is CASSVELNTEAFF.

The gene calls are TRBV19 and TRBJ1-2, with D unresolved. V lost 1 base, J lost 8 bases, and 8 bases lay in between. Germline V CDR1 and CDR2: LNHDA, SQIVND (reference sequence). The CDR3 loop spans 12 amino acids. As DNA, the CDR3 is TGTGCCAGTAGTATAGGGGAGAGCGGCTACACCTTC. Protein: CASSIGESGYTF.

By share, this clonotype counts as medium-sized. The chain couples TRBV12-3 or TRBV12-4 to TRBJ1-1; 8 nucleotides match TRBD1. The CDR3 runs 14 residues. V lost 6 bases and J lost 1; bases outside the gene matches: 4. CDR3 DNA sequence: TGTGCCAGCAGCGCCGGGACAGGGAACACTGAAGCTTTCTTT. It yields the protein CASSAGTGNTEAFF.

This clonotype appeared many times. The rearrangement joins TRBV28 to TRBJ1-1, with D possibly being TRBD1 (6 bases). Trimming stripped 6 bases from V and 0 bases from J, with 20 bases between. The CDR3 is made up of 17 amino acids. Germline V gene sequence: CDR1 MDHEN, CDR2 SYDVKM. For the CDR3, the DNA is TGTGCCAGCAGCCGACTCCCTCTGGGGGCCGTGAACACTGAAGCTTTCTTT. Encoded protein: CASSRLPLGAVNTEAFF.

This clonotype has at least ten counts. This chain links TRBV30 with TRBJ2-7, with D unclear. V shed 0 bases and J shed 2 bases, with 8 bases lying between them. Per the germline V gene, CDR1 is GTSNPN and CDR2 is SVGIG (reference sequence). The CDR3 runs 13 residues. The CDR3 DNA is TGTGCCTGGAGTGTAACTCCTGCCTACGAGCAGTACTTC. Its protein is CAWSVTPAYEQYF.

The rearrangement uses TRBV5-5 and TRBJ1-5, with D tentatively TRBD1 (5 bases). Trimming removed 0 bases at V and 1 base at J, with 11 bases between. Germline V gives CDR1 SGHKS, CDR2 YYEKEE (reference sequence). The CDR3 is 16 amino acids. The CDR3 loop reads CASSLAADTSNQPQHF. The CDR3 DNA reads TGTGCCAGCAGCTTGGCGGCGGACACCAGCAATCAGCCCCAGCATTTT.

This clonotype was detected only a few times. This chain's CDR3 is CASQAKAGGTEAFF. For the CDR3, the DNA is TGTGCCAGCCAAGCGAAGGCAGGGGGCACTGAAGCTTTCTTT. V usage is TRBV14 and J usage is TRBJ1-1, with TRBD1 matching 7 bases. CDR1 and CDR2 from the germline V gene are SGHDN and FVKESK. V dropped 8 bases and J dropped 4; count of bases not matched to a gene: 10. The CDR3 runs to 14 residues.

There are a few counts of this clonotype. The chain employs TRBV6-1 and TRBJ1-3; no clear D gene. In germline, CDR1 is MNHNS, CDR2 SASEGT. This CDR3 contains 15 residues. V lost 2 bases to trimming and J lost 0 bases, with 8 bases between them. CDR3 in DNA: TGTGCCAGCAGTGAAAGCACCCGCTCTGGAAACACCATATATTTT. Its protein product is CASSESTRSGNTIYF.